These T cell receptor beta chains were read from a single sample in a study of OX40 agonist ivuxolimab in advanced cancers. The protocol was immunoSEQ multiplex PCR, while the TCRdb copy is restricted to in-frame clones and leaves out a portion. Here the sample spans tens of thousands of clones, roughly 80% being singletons. The specimen was CD4+ or CD8+ T cells sorted from blood, collected in a trial of the OX40 agonist ivuxolimab. The receptors derive from an adult with an advanced solid tumor such as melanoma, head and neck, liver or kidney cancer. Each CDR3 is given with its conserved first and last residue. The order of the fields is D gene, J gene, clone size, V gene, CDR3 DNA, CDR3 protein. The D gene is left open where the match is weak. Where a row states a size, it is once, few, many or the class of an expanded clone; other rows omit it.

d_gene: .
j_gene: TRBJ2-5
abundance: few
v_gene: TRBV20-1
CDR3nt: TGCAGTGCTAGTGCCTCCCAGACCCAGTACTTC
CDR3aa: CSASASQTQYF

d_gene: TRBD2
j_gene: TRBJ2-1
abundance: .
v_gene: TRBV7-7
CDR3nt: TGTGCCAGCAGCTCTTTAGCGGGGAGCGCAAACAATGAGCAGTTCTTC
CDR3aa: CASSSLAGSANNEQFF

d_gene: TRBD1
j_gene: TRBJ1-4
abundance: .
v_gene: TRBV6-6
CDR3nt: TGTGCCAGCAGCTACGGACAGGGAGTCGAAAAACTGTTTTTT
CDR3aa: CASSYGQGVEKLFF

d_gene: TRBD1
j_gene: TRBJ1-2
abundance: .
v_gene: TRBV5-1
CDR3nt: TGCGCCAGCAGCTTGGGGACAGGGATTAACTATGGCTACACCTTC
CDR3aa: CASSLGTGINYGYTF

d_gene: .
j_gene: TRBJ1-1
abundance: once
v_gene: TRBV19
CDR3nt: TGTGCCAGTAGTTTCCGGGGACGGGGTGAAGCTTTCTTT
CDR3aa: CASSFRGRGEAFF

d_gene: .
j_gene: TRBJ1-5
abundance: .
v_gene: TRBV5-8
CDR3nt: TGTGCCAGCAGCTTGGGGGGGCTTAGTCAGCCCCAGCATTTT
CDR3aa: CASSLGGLSQPQHF

d_gene: .
j_gene: TRBJ1-1
abundance: .
v_gene: TRBV5-4
CDR3nt: TGTGCCAGCAGCTTAGGCTGGGGGATAACTTTCTTT
CDR3aa: CASSLGWGITFF

d_gene: .
j_gene: TRBJ1-1
abundance: .
v_gene: TRBV23-1
CDR3nt: TGCGCCAGCAGTCAATCTCGATCGAGGGTTGGGGGTGAAGCTTTCTTT
CDR3aa: CASSQSRSRVGGEAFF

d_gene: .
j_gene: TRBJ1-6
abundance: medium-sized
v_gene: TRBV30
CDR3nt: TGTGCCTGGAGCAGACGCCCCAGCTCACCCCTCCACTTT
CDR3aa: CAWSRRPSSPLHF

d_gene: .
j_gene: TRBJ1-6
abundance: .
v_gene: TRBV14
CDR3nt: TGTGCCAGCAGCCGCAAGGGGGGCCAGAACTCACCCCTCCACTTT
CDR3aa: CASSRKGGQNSPLHF

d_gene: TRBD1
j_gene: TRBJ1-2
abundance: .
v_gene: TRBV5-6
CDR3nt: TGTGCCAGCAGCCCCGGGACAGACCTTGGCTACACCTTC
CDR3aa: CASSPGTDLGYTF

d_gene: .
j_gene: TRBJ1-1
abundance: few
v_gene: TRBV25-1
CDR3nt: TGTGCCAGCAGTGAATATAGGCAGGGGCGCCTATCGAGTGAAGCTTTCTTT
CDR3aa: CASSEYRQGRLSSEAFF

d_gene: .
j_gene: TRBJ2-1
abundance: .
v_gene: TRBV11-2
CDR3nt: TGTGCCAGCAGCCCCGTTGGTTTAGGGTCCTACAATGAGCAGTTCTTC
CDR3aa: CASSPVGLGSYNEQFF

d_gene: .
j_gene: TRBJ1-1
abundance: .
v_gene: TRBV2
CDR3nt: TGTGCCAGCAGCGAAACCCGTCCGGCCTCGGCTTTCTTT
CDR3aa: CASSETRPASAFF